This T cell receptor (beta chain) was sequenced in a study of memory CD4+ T cells and cytomegalovirus serostatus. Study background: Of the healthy Belgian adults, 9 or 10 were CMV seropositive and about 24 seronegative. Whole-study results and caveats: CMV serostatus prediction reached median AUC roughly 0.95, or 0.91 with US-trained model.

As concerns this clone: Its antigen is undetermined.

Here immunoSEQ multiplex PCR was the method, and the copy in TCRdb shows in-frame clones only, minus some. The data hold 41,000 or so clones, with around 79% observed a single time. The CDR3 extends over 16 amino acids. Germline CDR1 reads SEHNR; CDR2 reads FQNEAQ (reference sequence). The V segment lost 1 base and the J segment 6 bases; nucleotides outside the gene matches: 7. Single viable CD3+CD4+CD8-CD45RO+ cells were sorted as the memory CD4+ T cells. Material for sequencing was memory CD4+ T cells from blood. The TCR comes from an adult in good health and CMV-seronegative. The chain employs TRBV7-9 and TRBJ2-5, with 11 bases matching TRBD2. CDR3 bases: TGTGCCAGCAGCTTAGGAACTAGCGGGGGTATGAAGACCCAGTACTTC. Translated, it gives CASSLGTSGGMKTQYF.